These 2 T cell receptor beta chains were sequenced from one sample in a study of shared clonotypes between healthy human individuals. TCRdb's table, derived via immunoSEQ multiplex PCR, lists solely in-frame clones and lacks some. The top ten hold around 1.8% of the sample, which has 740,000 or so clones, more than 70% seen once. Sequencing was performed on memory CD4+ T cells sorted from blood. Documented subset: CD45RA-negative fraction. The receptor source for this set is a woman younger than 45 in good health.

V gene TRBV28 combines with J gene TRBJ2-7; possibly TRBD1 for D (6 bases). Trimming took 8 bases from V and 2 from J, leaving 22 bases between them. Looked up from germline, CDR1 is MDHEN and CDR2 is SYDVKM. This CDR3 region has 16 residues. The CDR3 coding sequence is TGTGCCAGCGGATCCCTGAGGGGGAGCGGAACCTACGAGCAGTACTTC. Its protein is CASGSLRGSGTYEQYF. The full variable domain, with the rest looked up from reference TRBV28 and TRBJ2-7, is DVKVTQSSRYLVKRTGEKVFLECVQDMDHENMFWYRQDPGLGLRLIYFSYDVKMKEKGDIPEGYSVSREKKERFSLILESASTNQTSMYLCASGSLRGSGTYEQYFGPGTRLTVT.

The V call is TRBV19, the J call TRBJ2-2; the D call may be TRBD1 or TRBD2 (6 bases each). CDR3 length equals 15 residues. Deletions cut 10 bases from V and 0 bases from J, with 15 bases between. CDR1 is LNHDA and CDR2 is SQIVND in the germline V gene (reference sequence). CDR3 sequence: CATHGGDANTGELFF. In DNA form, the CDR3 reads TGTGCCACCCACGGGGGCGACGCGAACACCGGGGAGCTGTTTTTT.